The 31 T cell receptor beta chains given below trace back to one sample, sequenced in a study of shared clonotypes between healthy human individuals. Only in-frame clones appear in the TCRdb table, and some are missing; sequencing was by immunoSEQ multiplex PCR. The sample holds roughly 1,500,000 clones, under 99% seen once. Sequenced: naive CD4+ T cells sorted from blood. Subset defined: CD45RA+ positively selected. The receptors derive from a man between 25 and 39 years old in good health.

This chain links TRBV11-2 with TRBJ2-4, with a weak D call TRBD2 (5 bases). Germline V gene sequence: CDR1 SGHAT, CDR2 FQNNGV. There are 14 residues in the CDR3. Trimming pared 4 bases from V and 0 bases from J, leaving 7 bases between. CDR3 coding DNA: TGTGCCAGCAGCTCGAGGGAAGCCAAAAACATTCAGTACTTC. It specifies CASSSREAKNIQYF.

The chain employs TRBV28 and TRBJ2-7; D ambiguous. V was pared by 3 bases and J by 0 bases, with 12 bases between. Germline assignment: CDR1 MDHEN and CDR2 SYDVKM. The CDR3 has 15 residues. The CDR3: CASSLVGTGSYEQYF. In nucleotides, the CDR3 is TGTGCCAGCAGTTTGGTAGGTACCGGCTCCTACGAGCAGTACTTC.

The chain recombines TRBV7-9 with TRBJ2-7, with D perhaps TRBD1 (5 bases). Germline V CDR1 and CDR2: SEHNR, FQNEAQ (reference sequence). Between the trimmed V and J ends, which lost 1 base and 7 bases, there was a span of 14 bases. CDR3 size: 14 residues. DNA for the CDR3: TGTGCCAGCAGCTTAGATGGTGGCAGGGTGGAGCAGTACTTC. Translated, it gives CASSLDGGRVEQYF.

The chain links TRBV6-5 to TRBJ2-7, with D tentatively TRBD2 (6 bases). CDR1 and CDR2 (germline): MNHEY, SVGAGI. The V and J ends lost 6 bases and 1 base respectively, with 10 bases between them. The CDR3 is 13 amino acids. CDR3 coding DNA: TGTGCCAGCAGACTACTAGCTTCCTACGAGCAGTACTTC. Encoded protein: CASRLLASYEQYF.

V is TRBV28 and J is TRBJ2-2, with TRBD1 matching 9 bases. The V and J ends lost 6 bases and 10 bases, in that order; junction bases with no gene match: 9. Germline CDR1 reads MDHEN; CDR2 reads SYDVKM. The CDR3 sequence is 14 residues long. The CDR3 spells CASRWDRVGAELFF. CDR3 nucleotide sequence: TGTGCCAGCAGATGGGACAGGGTAGGAGCGGAGCTGTTTTTT.

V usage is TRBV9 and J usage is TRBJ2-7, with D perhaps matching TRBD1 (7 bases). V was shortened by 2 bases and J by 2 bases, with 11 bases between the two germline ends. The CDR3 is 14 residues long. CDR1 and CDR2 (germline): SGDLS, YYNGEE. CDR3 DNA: TGTGCCAGCAGCGTGGCAGGGGGGCCCTACGAGCAGTACTTC. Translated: CASSVAGGPYEQYF.

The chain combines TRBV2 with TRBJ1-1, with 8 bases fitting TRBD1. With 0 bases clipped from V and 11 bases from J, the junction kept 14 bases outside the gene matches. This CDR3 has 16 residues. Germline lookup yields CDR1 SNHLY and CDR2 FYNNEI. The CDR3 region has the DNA TGTGCCAGCAGTGAAGCGCTTCCAGGGACAGGCTATGAGGCTTTCTTT. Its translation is CASSEALPGTGYEAFF.

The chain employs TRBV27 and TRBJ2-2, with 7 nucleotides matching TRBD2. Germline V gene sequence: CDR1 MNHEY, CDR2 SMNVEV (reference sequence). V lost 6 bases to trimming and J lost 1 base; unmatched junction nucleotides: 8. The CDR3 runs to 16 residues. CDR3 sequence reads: CASSPSGAQNTGELFF. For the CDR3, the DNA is TGTGCCAGCAGCCCGAGCGGGGCACAGAACACCGGGGAGCTGTTTTTT.

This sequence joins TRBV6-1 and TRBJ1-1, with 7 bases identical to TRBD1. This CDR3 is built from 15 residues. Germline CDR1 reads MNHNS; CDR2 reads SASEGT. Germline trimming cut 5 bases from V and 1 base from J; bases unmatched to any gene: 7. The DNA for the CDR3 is TGTGCCAGCAGTCCAGGGGGGAGGAAGAACACTGAAGCTTTCTTT. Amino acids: CASSPGGRKNTEAFF.

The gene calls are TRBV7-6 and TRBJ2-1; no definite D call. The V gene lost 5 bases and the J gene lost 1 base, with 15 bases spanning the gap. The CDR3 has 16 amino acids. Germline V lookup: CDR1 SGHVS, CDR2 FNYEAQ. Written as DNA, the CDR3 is TGTGCCAGCAGCGCCTACCGAAGGAGTTCCTACAATGAGCAGTTCTTC. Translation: CASSAYRRSSYNEQFF. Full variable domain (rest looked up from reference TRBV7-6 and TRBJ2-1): GAGVSQSPRYKVTKRGQDVALRCDPISGHVSLYWYRQALGQGPEFLTYFNYEAQQDKSGLPNDRFSAERPEGSISTLTIQRTEQRDSAMYRCASSAYRRSSYNEQFFGPGTRLTVL.

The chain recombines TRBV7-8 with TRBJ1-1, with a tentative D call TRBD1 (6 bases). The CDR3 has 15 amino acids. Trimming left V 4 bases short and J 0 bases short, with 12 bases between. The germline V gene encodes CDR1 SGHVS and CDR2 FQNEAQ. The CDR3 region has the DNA TGTGCCAGCAGCTCGCGACAGGATTTGAACACTGAAGCTTTCTTT. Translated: CASSSRQDLNTEAFF.

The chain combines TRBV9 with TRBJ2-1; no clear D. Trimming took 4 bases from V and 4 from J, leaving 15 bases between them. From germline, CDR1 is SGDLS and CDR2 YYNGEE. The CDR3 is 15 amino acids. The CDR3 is CASSQYQGSYNEQFF. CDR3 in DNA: TGTGCCAGCAGCCAATATCAAGGCTCATACAATGAGCAGTTCTTC.

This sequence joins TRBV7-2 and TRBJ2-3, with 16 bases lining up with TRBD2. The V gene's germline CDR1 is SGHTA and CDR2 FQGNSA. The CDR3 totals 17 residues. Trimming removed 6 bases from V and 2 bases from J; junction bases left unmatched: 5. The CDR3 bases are TGTGCCAGCAGGGGACTAGCGGGAGGGTCAGACACAGATACGCAGTATTTT. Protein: CASRGLAGGSDTDTQYF.

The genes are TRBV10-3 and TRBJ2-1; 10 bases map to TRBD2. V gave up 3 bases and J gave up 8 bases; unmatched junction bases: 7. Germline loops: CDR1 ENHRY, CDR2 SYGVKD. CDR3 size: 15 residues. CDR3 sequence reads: CAISDALAGPHEQFF. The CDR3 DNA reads TGTGCCATCAGTGACGCACTAGCGGGGCCCCATGAGCAGTTCTTC.

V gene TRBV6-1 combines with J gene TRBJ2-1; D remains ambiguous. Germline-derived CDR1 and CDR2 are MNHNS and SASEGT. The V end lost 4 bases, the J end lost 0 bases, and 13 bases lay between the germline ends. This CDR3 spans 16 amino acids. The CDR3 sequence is CASSGPGPRSYNEQFF. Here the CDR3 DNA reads TGTGCCAGCAGTGGGCCAGGACCGCGCTCCTACAATGAGCAGTTCTTC.

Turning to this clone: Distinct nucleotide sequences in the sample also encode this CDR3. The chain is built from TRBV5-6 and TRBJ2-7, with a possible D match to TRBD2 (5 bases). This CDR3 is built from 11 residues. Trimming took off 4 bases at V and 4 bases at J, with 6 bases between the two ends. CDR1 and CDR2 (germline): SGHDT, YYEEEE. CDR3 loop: CASSRGYEQYF. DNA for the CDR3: TGTGCCAGCAGCCGAGGGTACGAGCAGTACTTC. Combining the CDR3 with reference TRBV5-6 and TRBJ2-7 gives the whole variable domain DAGVTQSPTHLIKTRGQQVTLRCSPKSGHDTVSWYQQALGQGPQFIFQYYEEEERQRGNFPDRFSGHQFPNYSSELNVNALLLGDSALYLCASSRGYEQYFGPGTRLTVT.

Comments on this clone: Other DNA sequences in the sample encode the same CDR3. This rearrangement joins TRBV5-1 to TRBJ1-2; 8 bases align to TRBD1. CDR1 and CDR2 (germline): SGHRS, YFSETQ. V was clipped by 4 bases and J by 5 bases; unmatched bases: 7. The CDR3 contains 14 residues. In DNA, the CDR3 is TGCGCCAGCAGCCTCGACAGGGGCGGGTATGGCTACACCTTC. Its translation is CASSLDRGGYGYTF.

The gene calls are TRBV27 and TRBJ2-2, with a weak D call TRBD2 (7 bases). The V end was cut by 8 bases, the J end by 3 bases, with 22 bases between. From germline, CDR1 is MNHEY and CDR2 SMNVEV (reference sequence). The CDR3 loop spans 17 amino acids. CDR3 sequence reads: CASGRGTGQTYTGELFF. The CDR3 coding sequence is TGTGCCAGCGGGAGGGGAACGGGACAAACTTACACCGGGGAGCTGTTTTTT.

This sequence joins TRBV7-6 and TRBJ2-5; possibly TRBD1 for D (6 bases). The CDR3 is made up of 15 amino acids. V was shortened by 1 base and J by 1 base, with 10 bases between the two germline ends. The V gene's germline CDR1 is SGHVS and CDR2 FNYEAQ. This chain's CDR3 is CASSLGDRRQETQYF. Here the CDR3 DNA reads TGTGCCAGCAGCTTAGGTGACAGGCGCCAAGAGACCCAGTACTTC.

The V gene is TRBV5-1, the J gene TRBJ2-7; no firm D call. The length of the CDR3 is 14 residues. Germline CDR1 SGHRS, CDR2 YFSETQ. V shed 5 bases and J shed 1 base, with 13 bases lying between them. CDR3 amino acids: CASSTASGSYEQYF. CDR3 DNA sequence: TGCGCCAGCAGTACGGCTAGTGGGTCCTACGAGCAGTACTTC.

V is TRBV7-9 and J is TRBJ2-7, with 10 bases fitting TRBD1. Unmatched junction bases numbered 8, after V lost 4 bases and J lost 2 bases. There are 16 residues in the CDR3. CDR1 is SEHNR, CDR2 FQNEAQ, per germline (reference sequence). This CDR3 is CASSYPPGQGTYEQYF. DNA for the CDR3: TGTGCCAGCAGCTACCCGCCGGGACAGGGGACCTACGAGCAGTACTTC.

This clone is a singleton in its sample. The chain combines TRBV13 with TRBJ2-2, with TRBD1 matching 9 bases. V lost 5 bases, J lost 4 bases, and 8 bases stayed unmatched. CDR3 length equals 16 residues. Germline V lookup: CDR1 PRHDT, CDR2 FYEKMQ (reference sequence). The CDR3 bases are TGTGCCAGCAGCAACAGGGGGCAATTACCCACCGGGGAGCTGTTTTTT. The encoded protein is CASSNRGQLPTGELFF. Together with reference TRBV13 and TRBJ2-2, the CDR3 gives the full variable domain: AAGVIQSPRHLIKEKRETATLKCYPIPRHDTVYWYQQGPGQDPQFLISFYEKMQSDKGSIPDRFSAQQFSDYHSELNMSSLELGDSALYFCASSNRGQLPTGELFFGEGSRLTVL.

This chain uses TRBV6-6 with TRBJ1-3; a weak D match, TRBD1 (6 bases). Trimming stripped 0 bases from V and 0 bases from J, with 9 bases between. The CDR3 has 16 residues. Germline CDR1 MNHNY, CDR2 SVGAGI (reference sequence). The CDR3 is CASSYSVGGSGNTIYF. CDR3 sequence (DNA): TGTGCCAGCAGTTACTCGGTAGGGGGCTCTGGAAACACCATATATTTT.

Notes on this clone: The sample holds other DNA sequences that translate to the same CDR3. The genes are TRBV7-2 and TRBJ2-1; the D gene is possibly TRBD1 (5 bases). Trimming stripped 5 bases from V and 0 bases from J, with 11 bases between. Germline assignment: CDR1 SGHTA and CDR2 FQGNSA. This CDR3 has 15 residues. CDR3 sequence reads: CASSPTASSYNEQFF. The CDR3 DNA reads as TGTGCCAGCAGCCCGACAGCTAGCTCCTACAATGAGCAGTTCTTC.

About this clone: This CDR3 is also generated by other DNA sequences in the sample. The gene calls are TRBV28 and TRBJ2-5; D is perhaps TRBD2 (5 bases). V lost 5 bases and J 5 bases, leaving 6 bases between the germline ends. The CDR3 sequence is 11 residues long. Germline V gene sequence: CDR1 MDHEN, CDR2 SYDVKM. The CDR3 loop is CASSTGETQYF. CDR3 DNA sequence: TGTGCCAGCAGTACGGGGGAGACCCAGTACTTC.

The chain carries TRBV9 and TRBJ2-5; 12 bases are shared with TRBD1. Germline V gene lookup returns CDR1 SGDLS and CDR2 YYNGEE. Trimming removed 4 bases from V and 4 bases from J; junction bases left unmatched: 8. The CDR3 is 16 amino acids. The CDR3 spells CASSPGQGALGETQYF. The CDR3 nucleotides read TGTGCCAGCAGCCCGGGACAGGGGGCATTGGGAGAGACCCAGTACTTC.

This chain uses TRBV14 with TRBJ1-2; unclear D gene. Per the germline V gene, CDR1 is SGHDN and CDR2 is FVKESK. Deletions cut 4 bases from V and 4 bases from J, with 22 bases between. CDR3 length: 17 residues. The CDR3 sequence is CASSLPGPSQTFYGYTF. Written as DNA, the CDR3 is TGTGCCAGCAGCCTACCGGGCCCTAGCCAAACATTCTATGGCTACACCTTC.

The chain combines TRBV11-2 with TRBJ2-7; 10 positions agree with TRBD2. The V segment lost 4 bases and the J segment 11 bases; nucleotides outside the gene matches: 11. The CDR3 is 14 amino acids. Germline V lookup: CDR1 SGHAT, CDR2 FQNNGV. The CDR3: CASSSLAGTPVEYF. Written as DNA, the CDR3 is TGTGCCAGCAGCTCACTAGCGGGAACTCCGGTGGAGTACTTC. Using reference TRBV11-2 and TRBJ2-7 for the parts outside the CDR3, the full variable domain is EAGVAQSPRYKIIEKRQSVAFWCNPISGHATLYWYQQILGQGPKLLIQFQNNGVVDDSQLPKDRFSAERLKGVDSTLKIQPAKLEDSAVYLCASSSLAGTPVEYFGPGTRLTVT.

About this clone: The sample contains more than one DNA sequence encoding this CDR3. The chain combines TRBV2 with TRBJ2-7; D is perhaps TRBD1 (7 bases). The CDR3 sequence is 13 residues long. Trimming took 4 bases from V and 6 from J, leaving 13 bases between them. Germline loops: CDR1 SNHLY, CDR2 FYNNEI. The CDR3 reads CASSVLAGGEQYF. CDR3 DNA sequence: TGTGCCAGCAGTGTACTAGCAGGGGGCGAGCAGTACTTC.

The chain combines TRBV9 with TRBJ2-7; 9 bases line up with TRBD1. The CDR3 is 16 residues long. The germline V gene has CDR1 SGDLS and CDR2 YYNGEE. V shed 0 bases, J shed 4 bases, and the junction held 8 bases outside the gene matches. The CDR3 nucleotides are TGTGCCAGCAGCGTAGGGGGGACAGGGTCTCTATACGAGCAGTACTTC. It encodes CASSVGGTGSLYEQYF.

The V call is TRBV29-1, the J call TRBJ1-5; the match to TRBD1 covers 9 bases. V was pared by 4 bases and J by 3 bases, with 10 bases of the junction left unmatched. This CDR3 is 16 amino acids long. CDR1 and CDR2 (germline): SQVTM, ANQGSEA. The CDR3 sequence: CSVVEGTGFNNQPQHF. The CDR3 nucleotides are TGCAGCGTTGTAGAAGGGACAGGGTTTAACAATCAGCCCCAGCATTTT.